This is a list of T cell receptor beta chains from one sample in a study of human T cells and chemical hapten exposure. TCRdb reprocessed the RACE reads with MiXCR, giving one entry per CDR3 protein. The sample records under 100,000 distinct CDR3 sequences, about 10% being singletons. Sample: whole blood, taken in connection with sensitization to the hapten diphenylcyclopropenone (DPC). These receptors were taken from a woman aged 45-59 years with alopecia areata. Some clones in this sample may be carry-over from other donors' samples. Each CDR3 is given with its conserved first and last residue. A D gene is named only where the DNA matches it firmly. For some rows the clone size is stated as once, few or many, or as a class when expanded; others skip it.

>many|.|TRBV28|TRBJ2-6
TGTGCCAGCGTACAGGGAGGGCCCTCTGGGGCCAACGTCCTGACTTTC
CASVQGGPSGANVLTF
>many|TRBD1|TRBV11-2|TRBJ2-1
TGTGCCAGCAGCTACAAGGATAGGACAGGGAACAATGAGCAGTTCTTC
CASSYKDRTGNNEQFF
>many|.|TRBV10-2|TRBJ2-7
TGCGCCAGCAGCGAGACGGGCGTCCGTTACGAGCAGTACTTC
CASSETGVRYEQYF
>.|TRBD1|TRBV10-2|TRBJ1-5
TGCGCCAGCAGTGAGAGATTTGGGACAGGGGCACTTCAGCCCCAGCATTTT
CASSERFGTGALQPQHF
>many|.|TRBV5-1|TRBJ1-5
TGCGCCAGCAGCGTGACAGGTGGCAATCAGCCCCAGCATTTT
CASSVTGGNQPQHF
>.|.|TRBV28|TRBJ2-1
TGTGCCAGCAGTTTGACTCGCTACAATGAGCAGTTCTTC
CASSLTRYNEQFF
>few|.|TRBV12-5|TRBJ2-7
TGTGCTAGTGTCCTCGGTTCCTACGAGCAGTACTTC
CASVLGSYEQYF
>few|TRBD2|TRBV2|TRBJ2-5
TGTGCCAGCAGTTTAACTAGCGGGGGGGGAGAGACCCAGTACTTC
CASSLTSGGGETQYF
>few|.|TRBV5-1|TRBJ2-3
TGCGCCAGCAGCTTGGATACTCGTCCAGATACGCAGTATTTT
CASSLDTRPDTQYF
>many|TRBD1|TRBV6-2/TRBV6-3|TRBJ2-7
TGTGCCAGCAGTCGCTCCGGGACAGGGTCCTACGAGCAGTACTTC
CASSRSGTGSYEQYF
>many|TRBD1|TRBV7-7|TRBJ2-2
TGTGCCAGCAGCTTAGGAGGGGGCGCTAGCACCGGGGAGCTGTTTTTT
CASSLGGGASTGELFF
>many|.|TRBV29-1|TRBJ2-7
TGCAGCGGGGCAGACGGCGACGAGCAGTACTTC
CSGADGDEQYF
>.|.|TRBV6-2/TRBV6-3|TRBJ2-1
TGTGCCAGCACCCCAGGGAGCTCCTACAATGAGCAGTTCTTC
CASTPGSSYNEQFF
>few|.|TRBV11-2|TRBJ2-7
TGTGCCAGCAGCCCACGGGTAGGAAATGACTACGAGCAGTACTTC
CASSPRVGNDYEQYF
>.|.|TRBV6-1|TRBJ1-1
TGTGCCAGCAGTGAAGCCTCAAGCCCCCGGGGGACTGAAGCTTTCTTT
CASSEASSPRGTEAFF
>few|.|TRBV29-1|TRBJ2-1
TGCAGCGTTGGGGCGCAGGACAACTCCTACAATGAGCAGTTCTTC
CSVGAQDNSYNEQFF
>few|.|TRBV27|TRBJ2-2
TGTGCCAGCAGTTTACGAGGACGGAACACCGGGGAGCTGTTTTTT
CASSLRGRNTGELFF
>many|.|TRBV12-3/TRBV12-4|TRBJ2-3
TGTGCCAGCAGTTTAAGGCAGGGGTCAGATACGCAGTATTTT
CASSLRQGSDTQYF
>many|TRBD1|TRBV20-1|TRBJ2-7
TGCAGTGCCGGGACAGACTCCTACGAGCAGTACTTC
CSAGTDSYEQYF
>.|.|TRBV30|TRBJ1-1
TGTGCCTGGAGTAGAGACCGGCGGGCCACTGAAGCTTTCTTT
CAWSRDRRATEAFF
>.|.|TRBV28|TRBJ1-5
TGTGCCAGCAGTGTTTCCGGTTGGATGGGACAAAATCAGCCCCAGCATTTT
CASSVSGWMGQNQPQHF
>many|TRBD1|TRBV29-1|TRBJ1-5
TGCAGCGTAGGACAGGGCCTTTACCAGCCCCAGCATTTT
CSVGQGLYQPQHF
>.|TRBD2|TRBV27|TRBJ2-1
TGTGCCAGCAGTTCAAGCGGGAGATTTTTTGATGAGCAGTTCTTC
CASSSSGRFFDEQFF
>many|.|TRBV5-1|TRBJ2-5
TGCGCCAGCAGCTTGTGGTCCGGAGGAGAGACCCAGTACTTC
CASSLWSGGETQYF
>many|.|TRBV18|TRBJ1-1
TGTGCCAGCTCACCACCGGTCGGGGGGGTGACTGAAGCTTTCTTT
CASSPPVGGVTEAFF
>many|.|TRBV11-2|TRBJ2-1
TGTGCCAGCAGCATGGACCGACTCCCCTACAATGAGCAGTTCTTC
CASSMDRLPYNEQFF